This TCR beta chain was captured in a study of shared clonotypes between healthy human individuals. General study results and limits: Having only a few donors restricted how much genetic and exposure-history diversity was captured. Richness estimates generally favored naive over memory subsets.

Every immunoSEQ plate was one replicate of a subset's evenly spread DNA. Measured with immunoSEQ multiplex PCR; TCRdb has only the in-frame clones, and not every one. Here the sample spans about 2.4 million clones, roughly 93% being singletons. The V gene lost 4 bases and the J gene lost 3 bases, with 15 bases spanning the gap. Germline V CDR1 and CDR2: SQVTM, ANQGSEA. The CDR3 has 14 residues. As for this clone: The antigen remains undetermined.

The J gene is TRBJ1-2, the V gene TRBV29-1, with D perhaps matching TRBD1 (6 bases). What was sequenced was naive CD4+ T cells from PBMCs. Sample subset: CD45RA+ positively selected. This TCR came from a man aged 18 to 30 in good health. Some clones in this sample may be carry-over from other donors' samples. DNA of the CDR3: TGCAGCGTTGGGGGGCTCCTCGGGGACTATGGCTACACCTTC. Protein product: CSVGGLLGDYGYTF.